This T cell receptor beta chain was profiled in a study of beta chain features in type 1 diabetes. Markers CD45RO/CCR7/CD25/CD127/CD95/CD27 served to sort CD4+ naive, central memory, regulatory and stem cell-like memory cells. There are a few counts of this clone. The CDR3 has 13 amino acids. V shed 6 bases, J shed 6 bases, and the junction held 10 bases outside the gene matches. Germline CDR1 reads SQVTM; CDR2 reads ANQGSEA. As every portion of the isolated RNA was reverse transcribed, the sequencing read expressed TCRB transcripts. Stem cell-like memory T cell samples were sequenced, and they averaged about 940,000 reads. Some clones are missing from TCRdb's copy, which holds only in-frame ones; the method was immunoSEQ multiplex PCR. Of 35,000 to 50,000 clones listed, 50% are singletons.

This chain uses TRBV29-1 with TRBJ2-5, with 7 bases that match TRBD2. The material sequenced was stem cell memory CD4+ T cells from blood. This TCR derives from a woman in her twenties or thirties in good health. CDR3 in DNA: TGCAGCGTGGTTCCGGGACTAAGGCAGACCCAGTACTTC. This sequence encodes CSVVPGLRQTQYF.